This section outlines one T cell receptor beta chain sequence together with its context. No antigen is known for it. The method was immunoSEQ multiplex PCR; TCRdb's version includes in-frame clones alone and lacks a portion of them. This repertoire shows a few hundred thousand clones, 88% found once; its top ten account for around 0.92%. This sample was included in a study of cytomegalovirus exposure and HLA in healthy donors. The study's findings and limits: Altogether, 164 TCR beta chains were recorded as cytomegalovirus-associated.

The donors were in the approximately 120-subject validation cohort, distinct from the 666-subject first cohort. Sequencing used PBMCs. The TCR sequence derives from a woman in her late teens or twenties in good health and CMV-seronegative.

The CDR3 is CASIAGVWSEAFF. The CDR3, as DNA: TGTGCCAGCATTGCGGGAGTATGGTCTGAAGCTTTCTTT. J is TRBJ1-1 and V is TRBV6-5; D unresolved. V lost 7 bases to trimming and J lost 6 bases, with 15 bases between them. The CDR3 is 13 residues long. Germline assignment: CDR1 MNHEY and CDR2 SVGAGI.